This T cell receptor beta chain was documented in a study of persistence of HIV-infected CD4 T cells. As for the study in general: CD4+ T cells responding to CMV or HIV-1 Gag were isolated.

This was the immunoSEQ version 4 assay in survey mode. The method was immunoSEQ multiplex PCR; TCRdb's version includes in-frame clones alone and lacks a portion of them. The repertoire consists of about 32,000 clones, with roughly four fifths occurring once and the leading ten covering 15% to 20%. CDR3 length: 14 residues. Germline CDR1 reads SGDLS; CDR2 reads YYNGEE. The V and J ends lost 3 bases and 8 bases, in that order; junction bases with no gene match: 10. As to this clone: Antigen unknown.

Cells were stimulated with overlapping HIV-1 Gag 15-mer peptides. Sorted nonresponding memory CD4+ T cells were CD40L-negative, CD69-negative, CD45RO-high. An approximately 17-hour stimulation of CD8-depleted PBMCs used anti-CD28/CD49d costimulation, CD40-blocking antibody and enfuvirtide. This specimen consisted of CD4+ T cells sorted from PBMCs after approximately 19-hour stimulation, obtained from a patient who received antiretroviral therapy. The origin of this receptor is an adult woman with HIV who was CMV-seropositive. The chain carries TRBV9 and TRBJ1-2, with TRBD1 matching over 7 bases. The CDR3 protein is CASSEITGVGGYTF. CDR3 bases: TGTGCCAGCAGCGAGATCACAGGGGTTGGGGGCTACACCTTC.